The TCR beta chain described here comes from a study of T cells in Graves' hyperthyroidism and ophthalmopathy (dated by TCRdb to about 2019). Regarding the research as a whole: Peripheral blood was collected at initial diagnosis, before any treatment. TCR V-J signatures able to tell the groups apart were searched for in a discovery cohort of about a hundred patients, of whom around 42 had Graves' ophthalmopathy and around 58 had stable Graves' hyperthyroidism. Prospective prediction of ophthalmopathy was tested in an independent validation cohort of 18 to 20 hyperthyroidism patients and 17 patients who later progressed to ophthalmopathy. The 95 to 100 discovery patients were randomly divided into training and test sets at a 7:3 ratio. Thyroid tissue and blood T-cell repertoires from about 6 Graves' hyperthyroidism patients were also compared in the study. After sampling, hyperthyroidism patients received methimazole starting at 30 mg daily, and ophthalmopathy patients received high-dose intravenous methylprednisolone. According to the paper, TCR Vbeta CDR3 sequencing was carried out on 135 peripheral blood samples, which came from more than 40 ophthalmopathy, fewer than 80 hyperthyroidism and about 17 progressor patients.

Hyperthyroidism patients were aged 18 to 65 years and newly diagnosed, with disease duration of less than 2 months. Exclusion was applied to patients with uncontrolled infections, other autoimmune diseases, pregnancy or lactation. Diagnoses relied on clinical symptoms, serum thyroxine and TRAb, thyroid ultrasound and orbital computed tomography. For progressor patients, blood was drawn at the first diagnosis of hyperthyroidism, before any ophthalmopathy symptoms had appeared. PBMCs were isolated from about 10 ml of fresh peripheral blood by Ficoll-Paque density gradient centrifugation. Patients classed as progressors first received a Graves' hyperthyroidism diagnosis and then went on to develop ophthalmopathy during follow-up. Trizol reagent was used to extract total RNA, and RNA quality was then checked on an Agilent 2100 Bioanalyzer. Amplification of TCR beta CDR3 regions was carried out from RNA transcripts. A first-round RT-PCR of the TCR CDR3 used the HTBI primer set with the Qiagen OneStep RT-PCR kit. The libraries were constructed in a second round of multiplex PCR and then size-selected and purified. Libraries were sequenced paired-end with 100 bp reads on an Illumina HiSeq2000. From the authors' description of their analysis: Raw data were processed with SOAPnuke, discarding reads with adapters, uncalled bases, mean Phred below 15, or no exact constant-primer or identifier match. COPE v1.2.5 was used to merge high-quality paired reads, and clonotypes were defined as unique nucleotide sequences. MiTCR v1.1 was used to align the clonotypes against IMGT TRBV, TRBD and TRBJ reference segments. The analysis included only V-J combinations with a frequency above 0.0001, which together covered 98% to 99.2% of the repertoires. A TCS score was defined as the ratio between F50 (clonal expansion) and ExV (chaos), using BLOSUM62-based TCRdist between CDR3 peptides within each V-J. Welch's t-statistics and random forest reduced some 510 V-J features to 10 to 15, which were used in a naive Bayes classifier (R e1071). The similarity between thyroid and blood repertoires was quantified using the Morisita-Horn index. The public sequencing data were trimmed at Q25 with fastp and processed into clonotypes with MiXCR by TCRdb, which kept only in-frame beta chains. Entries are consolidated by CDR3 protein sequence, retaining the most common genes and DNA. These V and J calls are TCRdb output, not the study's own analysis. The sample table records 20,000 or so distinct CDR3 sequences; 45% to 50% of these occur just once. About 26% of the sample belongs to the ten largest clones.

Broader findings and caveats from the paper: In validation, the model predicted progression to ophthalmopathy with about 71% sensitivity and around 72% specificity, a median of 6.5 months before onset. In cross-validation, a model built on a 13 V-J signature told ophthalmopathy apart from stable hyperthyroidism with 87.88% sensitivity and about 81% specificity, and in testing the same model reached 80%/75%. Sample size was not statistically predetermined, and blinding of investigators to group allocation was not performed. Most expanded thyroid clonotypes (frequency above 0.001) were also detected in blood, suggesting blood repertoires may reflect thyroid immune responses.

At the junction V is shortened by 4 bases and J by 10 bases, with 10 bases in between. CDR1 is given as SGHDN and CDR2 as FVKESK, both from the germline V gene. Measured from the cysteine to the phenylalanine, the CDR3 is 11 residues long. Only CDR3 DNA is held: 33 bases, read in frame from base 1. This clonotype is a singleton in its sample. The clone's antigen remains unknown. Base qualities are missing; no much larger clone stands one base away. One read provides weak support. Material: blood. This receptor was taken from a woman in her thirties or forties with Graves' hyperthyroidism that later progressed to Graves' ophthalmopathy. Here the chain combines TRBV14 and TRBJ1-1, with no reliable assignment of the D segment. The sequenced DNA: TGTGCCAGCAGCCCGAGGAGGGCAGCTTTCTTT. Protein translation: CASSPRRAAFF.